This T cell receptor (beta chain) was observed in a study of blood T cell repertoires in COVID-19. Sequencing used immunoSEQ multiplex PCR; TCRdb keeps in-frame clones, though not all of them. The data show roughly 210,000 clones, around 90% seen once. This clone was counted once. The CDR3 spans 16 residues. Per germline, CDR1 SGHTA and CDR2 FQGNSA. V was pared by 0 bases and J by 7 bases, with 6 bases of the junction left unmatched. The receptor was derived from a man in his 70s with acute or convalescent COVID-19. Sequencing input: peripheral blood. The V and J genes are TRBV7-2 and TRBJ2-1, with TRBD2 matching over 10 bases. The CDR3 here is CASSLASSGSINEQFF. CDR3 in DNA: TGTGCCAGCAGCTTAGCGTCTAGCGGGAGTATAAATGAGCAGTTCTTC.